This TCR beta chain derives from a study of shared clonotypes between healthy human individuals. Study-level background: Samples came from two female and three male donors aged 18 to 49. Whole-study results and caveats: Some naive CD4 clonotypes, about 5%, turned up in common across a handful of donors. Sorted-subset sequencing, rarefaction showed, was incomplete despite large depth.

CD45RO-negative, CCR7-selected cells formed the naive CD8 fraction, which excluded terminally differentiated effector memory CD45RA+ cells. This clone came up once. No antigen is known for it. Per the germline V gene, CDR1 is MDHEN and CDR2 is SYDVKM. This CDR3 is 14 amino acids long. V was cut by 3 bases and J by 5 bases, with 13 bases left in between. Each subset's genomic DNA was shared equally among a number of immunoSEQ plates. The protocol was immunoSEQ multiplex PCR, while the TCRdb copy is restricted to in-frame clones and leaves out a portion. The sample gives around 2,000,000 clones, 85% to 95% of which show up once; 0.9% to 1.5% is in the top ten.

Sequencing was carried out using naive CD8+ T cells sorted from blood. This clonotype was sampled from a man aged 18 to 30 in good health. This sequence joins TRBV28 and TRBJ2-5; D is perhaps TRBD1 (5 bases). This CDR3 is CASSFSQGWETQYF. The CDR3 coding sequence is TGTGCCAGCAGTTTTTCGCAGGGCTGGGAGACCCAGTACTTC.